Listed below are T cell receptor beta chains from one sample, sequenced in a study of cytomegalovirus exposure and HLA in healthy donors. Profiled with immunoSEQ multiplex PCR; TCRdb holds only in-frame clones, not every one. Of about 120,000 clones in the sample, approximately 82% were seen once. Sequencing was done on a sample of PBMCs. The receptors derive from a man under 40 in good health and CMV-seropositive. Each CDR3 is given with its conserved first and last residue. Fields, in order: J gene, D gene, V gene, clone size, CDR3 protein, CDR3 DNA. D genes are given only for firm matches. Rows give clone size only sometimes, using once, few, many, or a class for an expanded clone.

>TRBJ2-1|.|TRBV6-1|.
CASSEQRGPGNEQFF
TGTGCCAGCAGCGAACAACGCGGGCCTGGCAATGAGCAGTTCTTC
>TRBJ1-5|.|TRBV7-2|.
CASSSMTDQPQHF
TGTGCCAGCAGCTCTATGACAGATCAGCCCCAGCATTTT
>TRBJ2-3|.|TRBV7-2|few
CASSFYTDTQYF
TGTGCCAGCAGCTTCTACACAGATACGCAGTATTTT
>TRBJ2-1|.|TRBV6-6|.
CASKGGSGNEQFF
TGTGCCAGCAAAGGTGGTAGCGGCAATGAGCAGTTCTTC
>TRBJ1-5|.|TRBV2|.
CASTPQGFGNQPQHF
TGTGCCAGCACCCCCCAGGGGTTTGGAAATCAGCCCCAGCATTTT
>TRBJ1-1|.|TRBV11-2|few
CASSLEAGEAFF
TGTGCCAGCAGCTTAGAGGCAGGTGAAGCTTTCTTT
>TRBJ1-1|TRBD1|TRBV6-5|.
CASSYRGGQGDTEAFF
TGTGCCAGCAGTTACCGGGGAGGACAGGGGGACACTGAAGCTTTCTTT
>TRBJ2-7|.|TRBV11-2|.
CASSLAAGYYEQYF
TGTGCCAGCAGCTTAGCGGCGGGTTACTACGAGCAGTACTTC
>TRBJ1-5|.|TRBV28|.
CASSHRYSNQPQHF
TGTGCCAGCAGTCACCGCTATAGCAATCAGCCCCAGCATTTT
>TRBJ1-1|.|TRBV11-1|.
CASSFEPTGDTEAFF
TGTGCCAGCAGCTTCGAACCGACAGGCGACACTGAAGCTTTCTTT
>TRBJ1-4|TRBD1|TRBV28|.
CASGKDRGVTNEKLFF
TGTGCCAGCGGCAAAGACAGGGGGGTGACTAATGAAAAACTGTTTTTT
>TRBJ2-7|.|TRBV14|.
CASSPAGYEQYF
TGTGCCAGCAGCCCCGCGGGGTACGAGCAGTACTTC
>TRBJ1-1|TRBD1|TRBV9|.
CASSVSDQTGLNTEAFF
TGTGCCAGCAGCGTTTCCGATCAGACAGGGCTGAACACTGAAGCTTTCTTT
>TRBJ1-4|TRBD1|TRBV7-9|.
CASSLEAGGLEKLFF
TGTGCCAGCAGCTTAGAGGCAGGGGGCTTGGAAAAACTGTTTTTT
>TRBJ1-2|TRBD1|TRBV12-5|.
CASGLVLTGQGGGYTF
TGTGCTAGTGGTTTGGTACTCACCGGACAGGGGGGTGGCTACACCTTC
>TRBJ2-2|.|TRBV7-6|.
CASSLPGASIPGELFF
TGTGCCAGCAGCTTACCAGGGGCGAGTATTCCCGGGGAGCTGTTTTTT
>TRBJ1-4|TRBD1|TRBV27|.
CASSYRGREEKLFF
TGTGCCAGCAGTTACAGGGGGAGGGAGGAAAAACTGTTTTTT
>TRBJ1-3|.|TRBV7-8|few
CASSPIGGFSGNTIYF
TGTGCCAGCAGCCCGATTGGGGGGTTCTCTGGAAACACCATATATTTT
>TRBJ1-5|TRBD1|TRBV7-9|.
CASSSERPRDRGHQPQHF
TGTGCCAGCAGCTCAGAACGGCCAAGGGACAGGGGCCATCAGCCCCAGCATTTT
>TRBJ2-5|TRBD2|TRBV28|once
CASSNWGLAGVGNQETQYF
TGTGCCAGCAGTAATTGGGGACTAGCGGGGGTCGGAAATCAAGAGACCCAGTACTTC
>TRBJ1-3|TRBD1|TRBV4-3|.
CASSPTGTGSGNTIYF
TGCGCCAGCAGCCCCACAGGGACAGGATCTGGAAACACCATATATTTT
>TRBJ1-2|.|TRBV9|few
CASSASHREVDYGYTF
TGTGCCAGCAGCGCCTCCCACCGGGAGGTGGACTATGGCTACACCTTC
>TRBJ1-6|.|TRBV6-5|.
CASRAGTFTSPLHF
TGTGCCAGCAGGGCCGGGACATTTACTTCACCCCTCCACTTT
>TRBJ1-1|.|TRBV4-2|.
CASSQDRRGWGTEAFF
TGTGCCAGCAGCCAAGATCGACGGGGTTGGGGCACTGAAGCTTTCTTT
>TRBJ2-7|.|TRBV13|.
CASSLHNYEQYF
TGTGCCAGCAGCCTACACAACTACGAGCAGTACTTC
>TRBJ1-1|.|TRBV28|once
CASTLRGGGSSEAFF
TGTGCCAGCACCCTCAGAGGGGGAGGGTCTAGTGAAGCTTTCTTT
>TRBJ2-1|.|TRBV29-1|once
CSVGDPAGNEQFF
TGCAGCGTGGGGGATCCGGCGGGGAATGAGCAGTTCTTC
>TRBJ1-1|TRBD1|TRBV28|.
CATQLQGALVNTEAFF
TGTGCCACCCAGTTGCAGGGGGCGCTCGTGAACACTGAAGCTTTCTTT
>TRBJ1-1|.|TRBV6-5|.
CASSYSYNTEAFF
TGTGCCAGCAGTTACTCCTACAACACTGAAGCTTTCTTT
>TRBJ1-6|TRBD1|TRBV7-8|.
CASSARDRGNSPLHF
TGTGCCAGCAGCGCCCGGGACAGGGGTAATTCACCCCTCCACTTT
>TRBJ2-3|TRBD2|TRBV6-4|.
CASSDAGGPSDTQYF
TGTGCCAGCAGTGACGCGGGGGGGCCCTCAGATACGCAGTATTTT
>TRBJ1-3|.|TRBV15|.
CATSRVASTSGNTIYF
TGTGCCACCAGCAGAGTAGCCAGCACCTCTGGAAACACCATATATTTT
>TRBJ1-4|.|TRBV27|.
CASRQVGGSAEKLFF
TGTGCCAGCAGGCAAGTTGGAGGATCAGCGGAAAAACTGTTTTTT
>TRBJ1-5|.|TRBV5-6|.
CASSLAGTYVSNQPQHF
TGTGCCAGCAGCTTGGCCGGGACTTACGTTAGCAATCAGCCCCAGCATTTT
>TRBJ2-3|TRBD2|TRBV2|.
CASSDGLAGGADTQYF
TGTGCCAGCAGCGACGGACTAGCGGGGGGGGCAGATACGCAGTATTTT
>TRBJ2-7|.|TRBV19|.
CASSIVPTGAYEQYF
TGTGCCAGTAGTATAGTGCCGACAGGAGCCTACGAGCAGTACTTC
>TRBJ1-2|.|TRBV6-5|.
CASSYGAAGYTF
TGTGCCAGCAGTTACGGGGCAGCTGGCTACACCTTC
>TRBJ2-1|TRBD2|TRBV6-5|.
CASSHSGDSYNEQFF
TGTGCCAGCAGTCATAGCGGGGACTCCTACAATGAGCAGTTCTTC
>TRBJ2-1|.|TRBV29-1|few
CSVEVGGIYNEQFF
TGCAGCGTTGAAGTGGGGGGAATCTACAATGAGCAGTTCTTC
>TRBJ2-2|TRBD1|TRBV2|.
CASRSGQMNTGELFF
TGTGCCAGCAGGTCGGGACAGATGAACACCGGGGAGCTGTTTTTT
>TRBJ2-7|TRBD2|TRBV25-1|.
CASSAGGSFYEQYF
TGTGCCAGCAGTGCGGGGGGGAGTTTCTACGAGCAGTACTTC
>TRBJ1-3|.|TRBV30|.
CAWSSSSSGNTIYF
TGTGCCTGGAGTTCGTCTAGCTCTGGAAACACCATATATTTT
>TRBJ1-1|.|TRBV11-3|.
CASSLGRGEAFF
TGTGCCAGCAGCTTAGGTCGGGGTGAAGCTTTCTTT
>TRBJ2-2|.|TRBV28|once
CASIMSRGSTGELFF
TGTGCCAGCATTATGTCTCGGGGATCCACCGGGGAGCTGTTTTTT
>TRBJ1-2|TRBD1|TRBV4-3|.
CASSRLGRTGHVNGYTF
TGCGCCAGCAGTCGCCTTGGGCGGACAGGGCACGTTAATGGCTACACCTTC
>TRBJ2-7|TRBD1|TRBV4-1|once
CASSQAGQGASYEQYF
TGCGCCAGCAGCCAAGCGGGACAGGGAGCAAGCTACGAGCAGTACTTC
>TRBJ1-1|.|TRBV5-1|.
CASSPQGAEAFF
TGCGCCAGCAGCCCGCAAGGGGCTGAAGCTTTCTTT
>TRBJ1-4|TRBD1|TRBV5-1|.
CASSRDRGEKLFF
TGCGCCAGCAGCCGAGACAGGGGCGAAAAACTGTTTTTT
>TRBJ2-5|.|TRBV10-3|.
CAISDPDSTKEETQYF
TGTGCCATCAGTGATCCCGACTCGACCAAAGAAGAGACCCAGTACTTC
>TRBJ1-2|.|TRBV29-1|.
CSVEDRGYNYGYTF
TGCAGCGTTGAAGATCGGGGGTATAACTATGGCTACACCTTC
>TRBJ2-5|.|TRBV11-3|few
CASSLYGDQETQYF
TGTGCCAGCAGCTTATACGGGGACCAAGAGACCCAGTACTTC
>TRBJ2-4|TRBD2|TRBV28|.
CASSLPFFYSGGGFAKNIQYF
TGTGCCAGCAGTTTACCTTTTTTTTATAGCGGGGGGGGCTTCGCCAAAAACATTCAGTACTTC
>TRBJ2-1|TRBD2|TRBV4-1|.
CASSNSPPTTSGNNEQFF
TGCGCCAGCAGCAACTCGCCCCCCACTACTAGCGGCAACAATGAGCAGTTCTTC
>TRBJ1-1|TRBD1|TRBV7-7|.
CASSLAGTGNTEAFF
TGTGCCAGCAGCTTAGCCGGGACAGGGAACACTGAAGCTTTCTTT
>TRBJ2-7|.|TRBV11-2|.
CASSLDLIYEQYF
TGTGCCAGCAGCTTAGATCTAATATACGAGCAGTACTTC